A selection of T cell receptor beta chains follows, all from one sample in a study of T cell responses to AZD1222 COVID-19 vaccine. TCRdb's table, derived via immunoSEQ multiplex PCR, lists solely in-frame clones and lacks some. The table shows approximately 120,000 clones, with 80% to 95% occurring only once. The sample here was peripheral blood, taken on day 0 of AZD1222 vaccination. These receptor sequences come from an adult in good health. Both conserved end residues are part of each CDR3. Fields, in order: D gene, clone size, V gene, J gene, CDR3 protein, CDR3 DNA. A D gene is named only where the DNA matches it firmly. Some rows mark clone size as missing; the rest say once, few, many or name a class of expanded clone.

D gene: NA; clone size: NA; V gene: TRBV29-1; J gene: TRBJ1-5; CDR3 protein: CSVIPGARQPQHF; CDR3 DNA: TGCAGCGTTATACCGGGGGCCCGGCAGCCCCAGCATTTT
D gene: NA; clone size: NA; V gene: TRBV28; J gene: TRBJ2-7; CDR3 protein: CASSARLVQYF; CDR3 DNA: TGTGCCAGCAGTGCACGGTTAGTGCAGTACTTC
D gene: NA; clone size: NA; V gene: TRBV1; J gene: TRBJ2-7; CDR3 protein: CTSSQAPGAGGPGEQYF; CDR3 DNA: TGCACCAGCAGCCAAGCCCCAGGGGCGGGAGGGCCTGGGGAGCAGTACTTC
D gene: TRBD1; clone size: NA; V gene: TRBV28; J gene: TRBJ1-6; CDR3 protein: CASKGDRGSPLHF; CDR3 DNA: TGTGCCAGCAAAGGCGACAGGGGTTCACCCCTCCACTTT
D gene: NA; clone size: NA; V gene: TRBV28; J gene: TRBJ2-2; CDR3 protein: CASSLSWGGELFF; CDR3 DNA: TGTGCCAGCAGTTTAAGCTGGGGCGGGGAGCTGTTTTTT
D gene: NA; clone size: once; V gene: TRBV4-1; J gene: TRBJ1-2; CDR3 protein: CASSPSPLDYGYTF; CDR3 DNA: TGCGCCAGCAGCCCGAGTCCCCTGGACTATGGCTACACCTTC
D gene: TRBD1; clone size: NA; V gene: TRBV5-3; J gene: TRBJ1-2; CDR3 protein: CARSLDLGQGGHGYTF; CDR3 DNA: TGTGCCAGAAGCTTGGATCTGGGACAGGGAGGGCATGGCTACACCTTC
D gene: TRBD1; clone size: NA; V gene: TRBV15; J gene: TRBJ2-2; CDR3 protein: CATSRDGTESYGELFF; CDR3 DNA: TGTGCCACCAGCAGAGATGGGACAGAGTCTTATGGGGAGCTGTTTTTT
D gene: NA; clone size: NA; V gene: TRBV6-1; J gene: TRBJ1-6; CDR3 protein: CASSETWTNSPLHF; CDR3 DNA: TGTGCCAGCAGTGAAACCTGGACCAATTCACCCCTCCACTTT
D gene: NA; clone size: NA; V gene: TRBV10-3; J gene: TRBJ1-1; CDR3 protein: CAISLGQNTEAFF; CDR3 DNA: TGTGCCATCAGCCTAGGACAGAACACTGAAGCTTTCTTT
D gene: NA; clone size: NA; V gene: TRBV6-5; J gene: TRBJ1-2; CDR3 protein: CASSLSGLGYGYTF; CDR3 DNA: TGTGCCAGCAGTTTATCCGGACTTGGTTATGGCTACACCTTC
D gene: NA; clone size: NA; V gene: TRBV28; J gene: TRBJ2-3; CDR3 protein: CASSQDLTDTQYF; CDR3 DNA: TGTGCCAGCAGTCAAGACCTCACAGATACGCAGTATTTT
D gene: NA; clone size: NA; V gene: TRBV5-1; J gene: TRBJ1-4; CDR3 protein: CASSLDRATDEKLFF; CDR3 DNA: TGCGCCAGCAGCTTGGACAGGGCTACTGATGAAAAACTGTTTTTT
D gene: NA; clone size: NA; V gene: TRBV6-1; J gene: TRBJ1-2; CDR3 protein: CASSDTGYYGYTF; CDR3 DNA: TGTGCCAGCAGTGACACAGGGTACTATGGCTACACCTTC
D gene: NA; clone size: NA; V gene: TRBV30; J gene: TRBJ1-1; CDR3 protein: CAWSPTAPIEAFF; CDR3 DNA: TGTGCCTGGAGTCCCACCGCTCCAATTGAAGCTTTCTTT
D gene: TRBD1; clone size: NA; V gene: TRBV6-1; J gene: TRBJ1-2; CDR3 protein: CASSEADRVYGYTF; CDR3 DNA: TGTGCCAGCAGTGAAGCGGACAGGGTTTATGGCTACACCTTC
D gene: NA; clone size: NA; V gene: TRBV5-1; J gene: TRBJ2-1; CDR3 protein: CASSLVLDEQFF; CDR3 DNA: TGCGCCAGCAGCTTGGTACTCGATGAGCAGTTCTTC
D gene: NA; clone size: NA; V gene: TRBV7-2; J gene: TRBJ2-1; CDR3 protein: CASSLEQGSHNEQFF; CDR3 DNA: TGTGCCAGCAGCTTAGAGCAGGGTTCCCACAATGAGCAGTTCTTC
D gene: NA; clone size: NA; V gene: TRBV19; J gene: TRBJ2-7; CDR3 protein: CASMEGGTAYEQYF; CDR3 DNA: TGTGCCAGTATGGAAGGCGGGACCGCCTACGAGCAGTACTTC
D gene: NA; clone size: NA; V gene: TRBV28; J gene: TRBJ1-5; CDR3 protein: CASSLDWRSNQPQHF; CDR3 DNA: TGTGCCAGCAGTTTAGATTGGAGGAGCAATCAGCCCCAGCATTTT
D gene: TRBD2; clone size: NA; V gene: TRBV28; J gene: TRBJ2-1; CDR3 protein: CASSPLGGDEQFF; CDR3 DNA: TGTGCCAGCAGTCCTTTGGGGGGGGATGAGCAGTTCTTC
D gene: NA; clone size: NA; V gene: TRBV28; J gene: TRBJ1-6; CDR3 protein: CASSPRGVNSPLHF; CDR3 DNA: TGTGCCAGCAGTCCCAGGGGAGTCAATTCACCCCTCCACTTT
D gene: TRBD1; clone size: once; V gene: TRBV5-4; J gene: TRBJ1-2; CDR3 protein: CASSQGTALVYGYTF; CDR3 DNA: TGTGCCAGCAGCCAGGGGACAGCCTTAGTCTATGGCTACACCTTC
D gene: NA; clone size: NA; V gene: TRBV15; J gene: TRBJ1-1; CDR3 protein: CATSRFQGGVDTEAFF; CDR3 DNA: TGTGCCACCAGCAGATTCCAAGGGGGAGTGGACACTGAAGCTTTCTTT
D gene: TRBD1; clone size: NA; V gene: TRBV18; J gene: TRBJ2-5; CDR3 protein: CASSPLSGTGIGTQYF; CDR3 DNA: TGTGCCAGCTCACCTCTCTCCGGGACAGGGATTGGGACCCAGTACTTC